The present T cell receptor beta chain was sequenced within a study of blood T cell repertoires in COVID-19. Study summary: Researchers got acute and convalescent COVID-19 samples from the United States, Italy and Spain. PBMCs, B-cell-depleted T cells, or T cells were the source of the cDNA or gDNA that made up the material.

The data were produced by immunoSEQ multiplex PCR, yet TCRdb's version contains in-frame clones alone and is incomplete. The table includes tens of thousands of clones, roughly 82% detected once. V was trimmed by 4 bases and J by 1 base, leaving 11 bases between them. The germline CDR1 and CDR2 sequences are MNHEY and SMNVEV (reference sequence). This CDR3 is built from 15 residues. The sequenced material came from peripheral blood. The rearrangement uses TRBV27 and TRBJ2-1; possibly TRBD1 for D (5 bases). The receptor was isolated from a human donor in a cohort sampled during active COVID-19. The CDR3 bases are TGTGCCAGCAGTTGGACATCTGGGTCCTACAATGAGCAGTTCTTC. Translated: CASSWTSGSYNEQFF.